A selection of T cell receptor beta chains follows, all from one sample in a study of siplizumab effects on memory and regulatory T cells. Clones were read by immunoSEQ multiplex PCR, and TCRdb kept only the in-frame ones, dropping some. The table has 100,000 or so clones, about 90% seen once. Sequencing used non-Treg CD4+ T cells sorted from blood. The source of these receptors is a human donor in good health. Both conserved end residues are part of each CDR3. Each record gives: CDR3 length, V gene, CDR3 protein.

13 | TRBV18 | CASSPQMNTEAFF
15 | TRBV30 | CAWSWSDLRNQPQHF
13 | TRBV19 | CASSRSGGYEQYF
18 | TRBV19 | CASSIPRDRGLAKNIQYF
11 | TRBV6-1 | CASVRGYGYTF
14 | TRBV9 | CASSTQADPLEQYF
12 | TRBV7-2 | CASSRRQETQYF
15 | TRBV9 | CASSSSGGSTDTQYF
15 | TRBV12-5 | CASGLILAGPDTQYF
14 | TRBV28 | CASRGQGVYNEQFF
13 | TRBV13 | CASKLGGDTEAFF
15 | TRBV19 | CASSIDRTQRETQYF
15 | TRBV9 | CASSVRAGLNTEAFF
13 | TRBV18 | CASSPASQETQYF
11 | TRBV20-1 | CRAGANEKLFF
15 | TRBV11-3 | CASSFRGQGAVEQYF
15 | TRBV5-1 | CASSPTQVSGNTIYF
15 | TRBV11-3 | CASSPGGLVGDEQFF
14 | TRBV2 | CASLQQGAATEAFF
15 | TRBV5-1 | CASSLVGTGDSPLHF
18 | TRBV7-6 | CASSLNPSVATTNEKLFF
13 | TRBV30 | CAWGNSGRTEAFF
11 | TRBV30 | CAWTGTETQYF
13 | TRBV6-5 | CASSYSHGTDIFF
14 | TRBV4-1 | CASSQVGGLNTIYF
13 | TRBV6-1 | CASVRREEMTQYF
16 | TRBV14 | CASSHPSTSDSYEQYF
14 | TRBV7-9 | CASSLDRVYEKLFF
14 | TRBV7-9 | CASSLTSGSFEQFF
15 | TRBV27 | CASSLAPYSNYEQYF
15 | TRBV7-3 | CASSNQGVGSTEAFF
17 | TRBV10-3 | CAISDPDVLLRNTEAFF
13 | TRBV5-5 | CASAGVPYYEQYF
18 | TRBV12-2 | CASRSSTSGSPALREQYF
17 | TRBV21-1 | CASSTPPRDRSYNEQFF
16 | TRBV5-5 | CASSLEGRGSNTEAFF
12 | TRBV10-3 | CAIGSELYEQYF
13 | TRBV29-1 | CSIQAGGTDTQYF
17 | TRBV5-5 | CASSRRTSGTGQETQYF
15 | TRBV19 | CASSKGANLYNEQFF
15 | TRBV7-8 | CASSPLAGIIYEQYF
13 | TRBV5-5 | CASSLGQFDGYTF
17 | TRBV4-1 | CASSPRTGNRGNTEAFF
14 | TRBV7-9 | CASTVAGVAYEQYF
15 | TRBV7-3 | CASSLTPTGYTEAFF
15 | TRBV7-8 | CASSLFSGTSYEQYF
16 | TRBV9 | CASSPMGGASGNTIYF
15 | TRBV21-1 | CASSKGPAGPTEAFF
14 | TRBV2 | CASSRLAGAGEQFF
13 | TRBV5-4 | CASSWANQETQYF
15 | TRBV4-2 | CASSPVGLGNTEAFF
14 | TRBV6-1 | CASSEQGASAEAFF
14 | TRBV5-4 | CASSQQGAYTEAFF